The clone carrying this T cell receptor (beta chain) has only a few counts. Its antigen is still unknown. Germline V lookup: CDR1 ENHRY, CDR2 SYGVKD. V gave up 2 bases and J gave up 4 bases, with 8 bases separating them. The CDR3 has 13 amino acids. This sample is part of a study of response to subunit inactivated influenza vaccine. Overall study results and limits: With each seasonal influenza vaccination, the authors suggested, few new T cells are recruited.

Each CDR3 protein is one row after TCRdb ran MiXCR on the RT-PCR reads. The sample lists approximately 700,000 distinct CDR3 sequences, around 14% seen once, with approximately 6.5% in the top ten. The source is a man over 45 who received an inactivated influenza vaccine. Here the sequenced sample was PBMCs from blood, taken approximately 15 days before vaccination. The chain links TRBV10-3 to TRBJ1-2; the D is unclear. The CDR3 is CAISEGVTYGYTF. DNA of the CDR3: TGTGCCATCAGTGAGGGGGTGACCTATGGCTACACCTTC.